The clone carrying this TCR beta chain occurred a few times. Antigen specificity is unknown. The data were obtained in a study of Graves' ophthalmopathy and Graves' hyperthyroidism. Investigators amplified TCR beta CDR3 regions from RNA transcripts. The authors performed first-round RT-PCR with HTBI primers and then a second-round multiplex PCR. Via MiXCR, TCRdb re-called the multiplex PCR reads, giving one row per CDR3 protein. The sample yields about 740,000 distinct CDR3 sequences, 35% to 50% seen once. Study observations and caveats: Sensitivity reached approximately 88% and specificity about 80% for a 13-signature model separating ophthalmopathy from stable hyperthyroidism.

Trimming left V 1 base short and J 8 bases short, with 18 bases between. The CDR3 contains 15 residues. Germline V gene data show CDR1 as SGDLS and CDR2 as YYNGEE. Excluded were patients with other autoimmune diseases, uncontrolled infections, pregnancy or lactation. The sequenced sample consisted of peripheral blood. This TCR was sampled from an adult man with Graves' ophthalmopathy. The chain uses TRBV9 and TRBJ1-1; D is perhaps TRBD1 (6 bases). In nucleotides, the CDR3 is TGTGCCAGCAGCGTAACAGGATCCCCCGGGACAGAAGCTTTCTTT. Translating gives CASSVTGSPGTEAFF.